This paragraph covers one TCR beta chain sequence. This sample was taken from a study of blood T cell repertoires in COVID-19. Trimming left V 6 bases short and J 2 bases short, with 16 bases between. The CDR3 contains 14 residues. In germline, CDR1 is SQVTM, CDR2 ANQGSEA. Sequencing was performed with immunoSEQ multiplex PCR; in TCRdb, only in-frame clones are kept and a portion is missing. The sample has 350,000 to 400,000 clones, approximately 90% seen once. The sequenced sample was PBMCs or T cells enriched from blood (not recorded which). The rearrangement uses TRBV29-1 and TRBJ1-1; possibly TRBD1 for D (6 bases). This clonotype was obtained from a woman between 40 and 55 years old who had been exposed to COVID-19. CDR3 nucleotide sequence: TGCAGCGTAAGGGGGGGGGCACTAAACACTGAAGCTTTCTTT. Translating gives CSVRGGALNTEAFF.